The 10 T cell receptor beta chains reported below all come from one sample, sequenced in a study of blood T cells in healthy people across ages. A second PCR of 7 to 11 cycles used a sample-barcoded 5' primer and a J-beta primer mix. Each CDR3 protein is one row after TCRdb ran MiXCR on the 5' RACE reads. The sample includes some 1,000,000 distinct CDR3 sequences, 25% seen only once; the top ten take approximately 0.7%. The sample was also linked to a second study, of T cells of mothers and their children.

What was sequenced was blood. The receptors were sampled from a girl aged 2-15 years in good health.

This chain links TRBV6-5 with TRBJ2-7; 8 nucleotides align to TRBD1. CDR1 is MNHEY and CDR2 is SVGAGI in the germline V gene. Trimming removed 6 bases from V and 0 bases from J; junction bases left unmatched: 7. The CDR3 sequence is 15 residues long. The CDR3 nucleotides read TGTGCCAGCAGCTATGACAGGGGCAGCTCCTACGAGCAGTACTTC. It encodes CASSYDRGSSYEQYF.

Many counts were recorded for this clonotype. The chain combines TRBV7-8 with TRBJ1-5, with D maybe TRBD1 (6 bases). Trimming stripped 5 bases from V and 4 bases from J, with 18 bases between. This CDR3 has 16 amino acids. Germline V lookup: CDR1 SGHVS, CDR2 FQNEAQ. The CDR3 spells CASSPRPDSINQPQHF. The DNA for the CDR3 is TGTGCCAGCAGCCCTCGGCCGGACAGCATAAATCAGCCCCAGCATTTT.

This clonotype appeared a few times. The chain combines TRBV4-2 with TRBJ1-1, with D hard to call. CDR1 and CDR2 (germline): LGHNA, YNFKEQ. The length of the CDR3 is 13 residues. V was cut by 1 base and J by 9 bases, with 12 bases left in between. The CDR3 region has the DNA TGTGCCAGCAGCCAAGTCGGTGTAAATCAAGCTTTCTTT. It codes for CASSQVGVNQAFF.

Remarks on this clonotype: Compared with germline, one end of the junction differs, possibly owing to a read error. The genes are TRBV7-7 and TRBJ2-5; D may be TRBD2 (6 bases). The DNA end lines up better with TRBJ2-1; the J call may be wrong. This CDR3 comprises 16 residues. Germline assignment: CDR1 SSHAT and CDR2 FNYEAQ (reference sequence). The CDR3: CASSDDGGTPYNEQFF. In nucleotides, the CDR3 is TGTGCTAGCAGCGATGATGGGGGGACCCCCTACAATGAGCAGTTCTTC.

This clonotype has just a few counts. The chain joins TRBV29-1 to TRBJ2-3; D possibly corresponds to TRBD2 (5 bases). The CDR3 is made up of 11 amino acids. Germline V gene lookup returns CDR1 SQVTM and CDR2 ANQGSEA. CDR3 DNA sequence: TGCAGTCAGAGGCGGGCAGATACGCAGTATTTT. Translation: CSQRRADTQYF.

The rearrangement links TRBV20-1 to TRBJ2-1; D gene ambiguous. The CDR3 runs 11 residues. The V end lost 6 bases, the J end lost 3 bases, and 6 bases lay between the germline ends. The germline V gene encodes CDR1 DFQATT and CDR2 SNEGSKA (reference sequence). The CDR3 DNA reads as TGCAGTGCCCTGAACTACAATGAGCAGTTCTTC. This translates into CSALNYNEQFF.

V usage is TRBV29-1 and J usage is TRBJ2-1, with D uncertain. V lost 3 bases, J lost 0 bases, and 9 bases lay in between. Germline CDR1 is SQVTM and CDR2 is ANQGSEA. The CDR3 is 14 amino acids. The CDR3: CSVELTNSYNEQFF. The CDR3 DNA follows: TGCAGCGTTGAGCTAACAAACTCCTACAATGAGCAGTTCTTC.

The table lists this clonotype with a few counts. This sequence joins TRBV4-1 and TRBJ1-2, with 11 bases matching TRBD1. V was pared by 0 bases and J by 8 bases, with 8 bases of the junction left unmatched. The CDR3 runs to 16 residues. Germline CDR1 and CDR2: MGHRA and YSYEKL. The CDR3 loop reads CASSQEERTGGWGYTF. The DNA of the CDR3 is TGCGCCAGCAGCCAAGAAGAGAGGACAGGGGGCTGGGGCTACACCTTC.

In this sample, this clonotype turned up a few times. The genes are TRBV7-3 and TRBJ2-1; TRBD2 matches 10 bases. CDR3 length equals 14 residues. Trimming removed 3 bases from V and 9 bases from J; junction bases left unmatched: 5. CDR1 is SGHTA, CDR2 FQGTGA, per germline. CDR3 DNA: TGTGCCAGCAGCTTTGCTAGCGGGAGAGGTGAGCAGTTCTTC. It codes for CASSFASGRGEQFF.

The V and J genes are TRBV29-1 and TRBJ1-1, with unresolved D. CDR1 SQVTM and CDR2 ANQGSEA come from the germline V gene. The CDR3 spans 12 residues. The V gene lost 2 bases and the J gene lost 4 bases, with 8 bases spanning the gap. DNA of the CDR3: TGCAGCGTTGAAACGGGTTTCACTGAAGCTTTCTTT. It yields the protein CSVETGFTEAFF.